The next 30 T cell receptor beta chains were all read from a single sample in a study of blood T cell repertoires in COVID-19. The repertoire was sequenced with immunoSEQ multiplex PCR; TCRdb's copy has only in-frame clones and lacks some. The sample yields a few hundred thousand clones, roughly 90% seen once. The specimen was peripheral blood. The receptors shown here come from a man in his sixties with acute or convalescent COVID-19.

This sequence joins TRBV5-8 and TRBJ2-7, with D perhaps matching TRBD2 (6 bases). Germline values: CDR1 SGHTS, CDR2 YDEGEE. The CDR3 has 14 residues. V lost 2 bases to trimming and J lost 6 bases, with 15 bases between them. CDR3 protein: CASSFHGGTGEQYF. CDR3 bases: TGTGCCAGCAGCTTCCACGGCGGGACGGGCGAGCAGTACTTC.

This clone was observed a few times. The identical CDR3 is also encoded by other nucleotide sequences in the sample. CDR3 in amino acids: CASSLDRGRDTQYF. For the CDR3, the DNA is TGTGCCAGCAGCTTAGACAGGGGCAGAGATACGCAGTATTTT. The V gene is TRBV7-2, the J gene TRBJ2-3; 7 bases are shared with TRBD1. The CDR3 sequence is 14 residues long. The germline gives CDR1 SGHTA, CDR2 FQGNSA. Unmatched junction bases numbered 3, after V lost 1 base and J lost 5 bases. The full variable domain, rest sourced from reference TRBV7-2 and TRBJ2-3, is GAGVSQSPSNKVTEKGKDVELRCDPISGHTALYWYRQSLGQGLEFLIYFQGNSAPDKSGLPSDRFSAERTGGSVSTLTIQRTQQEDSAVYLCASSLDRGRDTQYFGPGTRLTVL.

The V and J genes are TRBV6-6 and TRBJ2-1; D might be TRBD2 (6 bases). This CDR3 has 16 residues. Germline lookup yields CDR1 MNHNY and CDR2 SVGAGI (reference sequence). Trimming cost V 2 bases and J 0 bases, with 11 bases left between them. In nucleotides, the CDR3 is TGTGCCAGCAGTTACACCCGGAGGGGCTCCTACAATGAGCAGTTCTTC. It translates to CASSYTRRGSYNEQFF.

This chain links TRBV5-5 with TRBJ1-1, with D hard to call. Trimming took off 0 bases at V and 6 bases at J, with 3 bases between the two ends. The CDR3 sequence is 11 residues long. Germline CDR1 reads SGHKS; CDR2 reads YYEKEE (reference sequence). The DNA for the CDR3 is TGTGCCAGCAGCTTGGACTCTGAAGCTTTCTTT. Protein product: CASSLDSEAFF.

The rearrangement links TRBV28 to TRBJ2-7; 7 positions agree with TRBD2. V shed 5 bases, J shed 4 bases, and the junction held 11 bases outside the gene matches. The germline CDR1 and CDR2 sequences are MDHEN and SYDVKM. There are 15 residues in the CDR3. In DNA, the CDR3 is TGTGCCAGCAGTCCTACGGGACTACGGGTGTACGAGCAGTACTTC. This translates into CASSPTGLRVYEQYF. The entire variable domain, with the rest obtained from reference TRBV28 and TRBJ2-7, is as follows: DVKVTQSSRYLVKRTGEKVFLECVQDMDHENMFWYRQDPGLGLRLIYFSYDVKMKEKGDIPEGYSVSREKKERFSLILESASTNQTSMYLCASSPTGLRVYEQYFGPGTRLTVT.

The chain uses TRBV12-5 and TRBJ1-4; TRBD1 agrees at 10 bases. There are 14 residues in the CDR3. CDR1 is LGHNT, CDR2 FRNRAP, per germline. The J segment lost 7 bases and the V segment lost 6 bases, leaving 5 bases of the junction unmatched. CDR3 loop: CASGYDRGLEKLFF. DNA of the CDR3: TGTGCTAGTGGCTACGACAGGGGGCTTGAAAAACTGTTTTTT. The full variable domain, rest sourced from reference TRBV12-5 and TRBJ1-4, is DARVTQTPRHKVTEMGQEVTMRCQPILGHNTVFWYRQTMMQGLELLAYFRNRAPLDDSGMPKDRFSAEMPDATLATLKIQPSEPRDSAVYFCASGYDRGLEKLFFGSGTQLSVL.

This clone is labeled medium-sized. The chain recombines TRBV27 with TRBJ2-2, with D possibly TRBD1 on 5 matching bases. The CDR3 totals 14 residues. Trimming cost V 2 bases and J 4 bases, with 8 bases left between them. CDR1 is MNHEY and CDR2 is SMNVEV in the germline V gene (reference sequence). The CDR3 protein is CASSLGAATGELFF. Written as DNA, the CDR3 is TGTGCCAGCAGTTTAGGGGCAGCCACCGGGGAGCTGTTTTTT.

The chain links TRBV19 to TRBJ2-3; 10 bases match TRBD2. In germline, CDR1 is LNHDA, CDR2 SQIVND (reference sequence). V lost 5 bases, J lost 3 bases, and 8 bases stayed unmatched. The CDR3 consists of 16 residues. The CDR3 sequence: CASSFLAGVRTDTQYF. The CDR3 bases are TGTGCCAGTAGTTTCCTAGCGGGAGTTCGGACAGATACGCAGTATTTT.

This clone appeared a few times. This chain's CDR3 is CASSPQGYGYTF. CDR3 coding DNA: TGTGCCAGCTCACCACAGGGGTATGGCTACACCTTC. The chain carries TRBV18 and TRBJ1-2; D may be TRBD1 (5 bases). Germline CDR1 reads KGHSH; CDR2 reads LQKENI. The V end lost 1 base, the J end lost 5 bases, and 5 bases lay between the germline ends. The CDR3 runs to 12 residues.

V gene TRBV19 combines with J gene TRBJ1-5, with 9 bases that match TRBD1. The CDR3 loop spans 15 amino acids. V dropped 6 bases and J dropped 3; count of bases not matched to a gene: 6. Germline CDR1 reads LNHDA; CDR2 reads SQIVND (reference sequence). In DNA, the CDR3 is TGTGCCAGTAGAAGGACAGGGGCCCTCAATCAGCCCCAGCATTTT. The encoded protein is CASRRTGALNQPQHF.

The rearrangement joins TRBV28 to TRBJ2-2; 8 bases are shared with TRBD1. Germline V gives CDR1 MDHEN, CDR2 SYDVKM. The CDR3 sequence is 15 residues long. Germline trimming cut 7 bases from V and 7 bases from J; bases unmatched to any gene: 11. CDR3 nucleotides: TGTGCCAGCACCCCACCCAGGGGGCAGGTCGGGGAGCTGTTTTTT. Its protein is CASTPPRGQVGELFF.

A note on this clone: Other DNA sequences from this sample encode an identical CDR3 as well. V and J are TRBV4-2 and TRBJ1-2; 7 bases agree with TRBD1. With 1 base clipped from V and 4 bases from J, the junction kept 3 bases outside the gene matches. This CDR3 has 14 amino acids. Germline CDR1 LGHNA, CDR2 YNFKEQ. CDR3 residues: CASSQGQGGYGYTF. The DNA of the CDR3 is TGTGCCAGCAGCCAAGGACAGGGAGGCTATGGCTACACCTTC.

The chain couples TRBV6-1 to TRBJ1-1, with D maybe TRBD1 (6 bases). Germline CDR1 is MNHNS and CDR2 is SASEGT. With 1 base removed from V and 1 base from J, the gap between germline ends came to 7 bases. The CDR3 consists of 14 residues. The CDR3 is CASSEVDRNTEAFF. For the CDR3, the DNA is TGTGCCAGCAGTGAAGTGGACAGGAACACTGAAGCTTTCTTT.

The chain couples TRBV28 to TRBJ2-1; 13 bases map to TRBD2. The CDR3 is 16 residues long. V trimming: 5 bases; J trimming: 7 bases; junction bases outside the gene matches: 8. CDR1 and CDR2 from the germline V gene are MDHEN and SYDVKM. CDR3 coding DNA: TGTGCCAGCAGTACACAGACTAGCGGGAGGATGAATGAGCAGTTCTTC. Translated, it gives CASSTQTSGRMNEQFF.

V is TRBV18 and J is TRBJ1-2; D might be TRBD1 (5 bases). Germline V CDR1 and CDR2: KGHSH, LQKENI. This CDR3 has 14 residues. V was cut by 3 bases and J by 2 bases, with 10 bases left in between. The CDR3 protein is CASSPKTENYGYTF. The CDR3 nucleotides read TGTGCCAGCTCACCCAAGACAGAAAACTATGGCTACACCTTC.

The rearrangement uses TRBV28 and TRBJ2-2, with D maybe TRBD1 (5 bases). Per germline, CDR1 MDHEN and CDR2 SYDVKM. The CDR3 sequence is 16 residues long. V dropped 7 bases and J dropped 5 bases, with 20 bases sitting between them. The CDR3 spells CASTPMGQGITGELFF. Here the CDR3 DNA reads TGTGCCAGCACCCCCATGGGGCAGGGAATTACCGGGGAGCTGTTTTTT. Combining the CDR3 with reference TRBV28 and TRBJ2-2 gives the whole variable domain DVKVTQSSRYLVKRTGEKVFLECVQDMDHENMFWYRQDPGLGLRLIYFSYDVKMKEKGDIPEGYSVSREKKERFSLILESASTNQTSMYLCASTPMGQGITGELFFGEGSRLTVL.

This rearrangement joins TRBV7-2 to TRBJ1-5; D gene uncertain. CDR3 size: 15 residues. Germline V gene data show CDR1 as SGHTA and CDR2 as FQGNSA. Trimming cost V 5 bases and J 0 bases, with 11 bases left between them. CDR3 region: CASSQQRNSNQPQHF. CDR3 nucleotide sequence: TGTGCCAGCAGCCAACAGAGAAATAGCAATCAGCCCCAGCATTTT.

The gene calls are TRBV10-3 and TRBJ1-2; 7 positions match TRBD1. Trimming at V came to 11 bases and at J to 4 bases, leaving 7 bases not matched to a gene. The CDR3 extends over 12 amino acids. The V gene's germline CDR1 is ENHRY and CDR2 SYGVKD. In DNA form, the CDR3 reads TGTGCCGTCCGGGACAGTACCTATGGCTACACCTTC. This translates into CAVRDSTYGYTF.

This clone was recorded only once. This chain connects TRBV6-4 to TRBJ2-3, with D perhaps matching TRBD2 (6 bases). The CDR3 has 15 amino acids. The germline V gene has CDR1 MRHNA and CDR2 SNTAGT. The V and J ends lost 5 bases and 4 bases respectively, with 16 bases between them. In DNA form, the CDR3 reads TGTGCCAGCAGTCCGTCCCGAACGGGGGCAGATACGCAGTATTTT. This encodes CASSPSRTGADTQYF.

V is TRBV11-1 and J is TRBJ1-1; D may be TRBD1 (6 bases). Trimming pared 5 bases from V and 1 base from J, leaving 11 bases between. Germline values: CDR1 SGHAT, CDR2 FQDESV (reference sequence). CDR3 size: 14 residues. The CDR3 nucleotides are TGTGCCAGCAGCCCTCGGGACAAGAACACTGAAGCTTTCTTT. Protein sequence: CASSPRDKNTEAFF.

This chain joins TRBV15 and TRBJ1-4; a weak D match, TRBD1 (5 bases). This CDR3 spans 17 amino acids. Trimming removed 1 base at V and 4 bases at J, with 16 bases between. From germline, CDR1 is LNHNV and CDR2 YYDKDF (reference sequence). The CDR3 here is CATSRVRGFGGNEKLFF. The DNA of the CDR3 is TGTGCCACCAGCAGAGTTCGGGGGTTCGGAGGTAATGAAAAACTGTTTTTT.

This clone was detected only once. V is TRBV6-1 and J is TRBJ1-4; a weak D match, TRBD1 (6 bases). Germline CDR1 reads MNHNS; CDR2 reads SASEGT. The V gene lost 0 bases and the J gene lost 8 bases, with 13 bases spanning the gap. The CDR3 spans 15 residues. CDR3 protein: CASSEALGHYEKLFF. As DNA, the CDR3 is TGTGCCAGCAGTGAAGCGCTGGGACATTACGAAAAACTGTTTTTT.

V is TRBV6-5 and J is TRBJ2-5, with D tentatively TRBD2 (6 bases). CDR1 and CDR2 (germline): MNHEY, SVGAGI. This CDR3 region has 14 residues. The V and J ends lost 8 bases and 3 bases respectively, with 16 bases between them. The CDR3 DNA is TGTGCCAGCGGCCTCAGGTGGGGGGAAGAGACCCAGTACTTC. As protein: CASGLRWGEETQYF.

V is TRBV3-1 (or the pseudogene TRBV3-2) and J is TRBJ2-1, with TRBD2 identical over 7 bases. Germline V CDR1 and CDR2: LGHDT, YNNKEL (reference sequence). The CDR3 length is 14 residues. With V trimmed by 6 bases and J by 5 bases, 7 bases remained unmatched. The CDR3 region is CASSFGTTNNEQFF. As DNA, the CDR3 is TGTGCCAGCAGTTTCGGGACTACCAACAATGAGCAGTTCTTC.

This chain joins TRBV12-3 or TRBV12-4 and TRBJ2-1; perhaps TRBD2 as D (5 bases). The germline V and J ends were trimmed by 8 bases and 9 bases, with 11 bases remaining between them. The CDR3 runs to 11 residues. DNA of the CDR3: TGTGCCAGCCGTCGGGGTTCTGAGCAGTTCTTC. Translated, it gives CASRRGSEQFF.

The rearrangement uses TRBV24-1 and TRBJ2-1, with TRBD2 matching over 13 bases. This CDR3 contains 17 residues. With 1 base clipped from V and 6 bases from J, the junction kept 5 bases outside the gene matches. Germline CDR1 is KGHDR and CDR2 is SFDVKD. Here the CDR3 reads CATSDLKTSGRTNEQFF. The CDR3 region has the DNA TGTGCCACCAGTGATTTAAAGACTAGCGGGAGGACCAATGAGCAGTTCTTC.

This clone was seen just once. The chain carries TRBV9 and TRBJ2-7; 15 bases map to TRBD2. The V gene end was trimmed by 3 bases and the J gene end by 5 bases; junction bases not matched to a gene: 9. Germline-derived CDR1 and CDR2 are SGDLS and YYNGEE. This CDR3 is 17 amino acids long. The CDR3 nucleotides read TGTGCCAGCAGCGCGACGGGACTAGCGGGAGGAGGTGACGAGCAGTACTTC. Translating it yields CASSATGLAGGGDEQYF. The whole variable domain, filled in from reference TRBV9 and TRBJ2-7, reads DSGVTQTPKHLITATGQRVTLRCSPRSGDLSVYWYQQSLDQGLQFLIQYYNGEERAKGNILERFSAQQFPDLHSELNLSSLELGDSALYFCASSATGLAGGGDEQYFGPGTRLTVT.

The rearrangement uses TRBV5-5 and TRBJ2-3, with D possibly TRBD1 on 6 matching bases. Trimming left V 8 bases short and J 3 bases short, with 19 bases between. Per the germline V gene, CDR1 is SGHKS and CDR2 is YYEKEE (reference sequence). This CDR3 region has 15 residues. The CDR3 protein is CASTKEGQHTDTQYF. The CDR3 DNA sequence: TGTGCCAGTACAAAAGAAGGACAGCATACAGATACGCAGTATTTT.

J is TRBJ1-1 and V is TRBV11-3; 7 positions agree with TRBD1. J lost 8 bases, V lost 0 bases, and 6 bases had no gene match. Germline CDR1 and CDR2: SGHNT and YENEEA. This CDR3 has 14 residues. CDR3 sequence: CASSLDVGTAEAFF. In DNA, the CDR3 is TGTGCCAGCAGCTTAGATGTAGGGACAGCGGAAGCTTTCTTT.

The rearrangement uses TRBV13 and TRBJ1-2; 7 bases are shared with TRBD1. Per germline, CDR1 PRHDT and CDR2 FYEKMQ (reference sequence). The CDR3 extends over 15 amino acids. After removal of 1 base from V and 0 bases from J, the junction contained 2 bases not matched to a gene. DNA of the CDR3: TGTGCCAGCAGCTTAGTGGACAGGTCTAACTATGGCTACACCTTC. Amino acid sequence: CASSLVDRSNYGYTF.